The 22 T cell receptor beta chains below were found in one sample sequenced in a study of blood T cell repertoires in COVID-19. Sequenced by immunoSEQ multiplex PCR; TCRdb stores in-frame clones only, minus some. The profile shows 200,000 to 250,000 clones, about 80% of them singletons. Sequenced: PBMCs or T cells enriched from blood (not recorded which). The receptors come from a man aged 55 to 70 who had recovered from COVID-19.

The rearrangement links TRBV25-1 to TRBJ1-2; 9 bases are a match to TRBD1. Germline CDR1 reads MGHDK; CDR2 reads SYGVNS. V lost 3 bases to trimming and J lost 2 bases; unmatched junction nucleotides: 4. The CDR3 is 15 amino acids. The CDR3 reads CASSDSGTGNYGYTF. The CDR3 bases are TGTGCCAGCAGTGACTCCGGGACAGGGAACTATGGCTACACCTTC.

The chain joins TRBV21-1 to TRBJ2-1; TRBD2 was called by the table and not checked on the DNA. TRBV21-1 is deemed a pseudogene. The CDR3 is 15 residues long. The CDR3 DNA is TGTGCCAGCAGCACTGCGGGGGGGGCATTCAATGAGCAGTTCTTC. As protein: CASSTAGGAFNEQFF.

The chain has TRBV19 and TRBJ1-5; 7 nucleotides align to TRBD1. V dropped 6 bases and J dropped 11; count of bases not matched to a gene: 10. Germline CDR1 and CDR2: LNHDA and SQIVND (reference sequence). The CDR3 contains 13 residues. This chain's CDR3 is CASRRGQAETQHF. Here the CDR3 DNA reads TGTGCCAGTAGGCGCGGACAGGCCGAGACCCAGCATTTT.

The chain joins TRBV7-9 to TRBJ1-3, with D perhaps matching TRBD1 (6 bases). Trimming left V 5 bases short and J 8 bases short, with 22 bases between. The CDR3 loop spans 16 amino acids. Germline lookup yields CDR1 SEHNR and CDR2 FQNEAQ (reference sequence). CDR3 region: CASSPFGGPPTDTIYF. DNA of the CDR3: TGTGCCAGCAGCCCCTTTGGGGGCCCGCCGACGGACACCATATATTTT.

The chain is built from TRBV11-3 and TRBJ2-5, with 7 bases identical to TRBD1. Germline V CDR1 and CDR2: SGHNT, YENEEA. The CDR3 runs to 13 residues. With V trimmed by 8 bases and J by 5 bases, 8 bases remained unmatched. The CDR3 nucleotides are TGTGCCAGCGCGCGACAGGGAATGGAGACCCAGTACTTC. Protein product: CASARQGMETQYF.

J is TRBJ2-2 and V is TRBV4-3, with TRBD2 as a possible D gene (5 bases). The CDR3 extends over 16 amino acids. Trimming stripped 4 bases from V and 0 bases from J, with 12 bases between. Germline CDR1 LGHNA, CDR2 YSLEER. The CDR3 sequence: CASSPRRAANTGELFF. For the CDR3, the DNA is TGCGCCAGCAGCCCTCGGCGGGCTGCGAACACCGGGGAGCTGTTTTTT.

The chain uses TRBV6-5 and TRBJ2-7, with 7 nucleotides matching TRBD2. Germline loops: CDR1 MNHEY, CDR2 SVGAGI. The trim removed 5 bases at V and 0 bases at J, leaving 7 bases unmatched. This CDR3 region has 15 residues. The CDR3 spells CASSIRAGPSYEQYF. CDR3 bases: TGTGCCAGCAGTATTCGAGCGGGGCCCTCCTACGAGCAGTACTTC.

J is TRBJ1-1 and V is TRBV11-1; no reliable D call. The CDR3 sequence is 16 residues long. Germline-derived CDR1 and CDR2 are SGHAT and FQDESV (reference sequence). Between the trimmed V and J ends, which lost 5 bases and 1 base, there was a span of 17 bases. The CDR3 protein is CASSATMASGNTEAFF. The CDR3 coding sequence is TGTGCCAGCAGCGCGACGATGGCCTCGGGGAACACTGAAGCTTTCTTT.

The CDR3 loop reads CASSPGRQNTEAFF. The CDR3 DNA reads TGTGCCAGCTCACCAGGCAGACAGAACACTGAAGCTTTCTTT. V is TRBV18 and J is TRBJ1-1; D remains unclear. The ends were cut back, 2 bases at V and 1 base at J, with 8 bases in the middle. There are 14 residues in the CDR3. The germline CDR1 and CDR2 sequences are KGHSH and LQKENI.

V and J are TRBV27 and TRBJ2-2; 12 bases agree with TRBD2. Trimming took 5 bases from V and 0 from J; bases not matched to a gene: 4. Per germline, CDR1 MNHEY and CDR2 SMNVEV (reference sequence). The CDR3 runs 17 residues. CDR3 coding DNA: TGTGCCAGCAGTCGACTAGCGGGGGCATCGAACACCGGGGAGCTGTTTTTT. Its translation is CASSRLAGASNTGELFF.

The J gene is TRBJ1-1, the V gene TRBV27; 8 nucleotides align to TRBD1. Germline trimming cut 5 bases from V and 1 base from J; bases unmatched to any gene: 6. Germline V gene sequence: CDR1 MNHEY, CDR2 SMNVEV (reference sequence). This CDR3 region has 15 residues. CDR3 sequence (DNA): TGTGCCAGCAGTCCAAGTGGGACAGGGAACACTGAAGCTTTCTTT. As protein: CASSPSGTGNTEAFF.

The rearrangement joins TRBV5-1 to TRBJ1-1; 10 bases line up with TRBD1. The germline CDR1 and CDR2 sequences are SGHRS and YFSETQ. V shed 4 bases and J 2 bases; nucleotides not matched to a gene: 8. This CDR3 region has 16 residues. The CDR3 DNA sequence: TGCGCCAGCAGCCGGGGGACAGGGGAAGGAAACACTGAAGCTTTCTTT. This codes for CASSRGTGEGNTEAFF.

The count of this clone is one. The genes are TRBV19 and TRBJ1-5; D not resolved. CDR1 is LNHDA, CDR2 SQIVND, per germline (reference sequence). The CDR3 is 13 amino acids. Trimming took 3 bases from V and 6 from J, leaving 9 bases between them. This CDR3 is CASSIRVSQPQHF. In nucleotides, the CDR3 is TGTGCCAGTAGTATCCGGGTAAGTCAGCCCCAGCATTTT.

The chain employs TRBV2 and TRBJ1-2; tentative D call: TRBD1 (6 bases). Trimming left V 3 bases short and J 7 bases short, with 27 bases between. The CDR3 is made up of 18 amino acids. Looked up from germline, CDR1 is SNHLY and CDR2 is FYNNEI. The CDR3 here is CASSESEGGLARGSGYTF. The CDR3 nucleotides read TGTGCCAGCAGTGAGTCGGAAGGGGGATTGGCAAGGGGGAGTGGCTACACCTTC.

V gene TRBV7-8 combines with J gene TRBJ1-1, with D uncertain. The CDR3 contains 15 residues. The V gene lost 3 bases and the J gene lost 1 base, with 12 bases spanning the gap. The germline V gene has CDR1 SGHVS and CDR2 FQNEAQ. The CDR3 reads CASSFSGFRNTEAFF. CDR3 in DNA: TGTGCCAGCAGCTTTTCGGGTTTTCGGAACACTGAAGCTTTCTTT. The entire variable domain, with the rest obtained from reference TRBV7-8 and TRBJ1-1, is as follows: GAGVSQSPRYKVAKRGQDVALRCDPISGHVSLFWYQQALGQGPEFLTYFQNEAQLDKSGLPSDRFFAERPEGSVSTLKIQRTQQEDSAVYLCASSFSGFRNTEAFFGQGTRLTVV.

The chain is built from TRBV9 and TRBJ2-1; 7 bases are shared with TRBD1. The CDR3 totals 14 residues. In germline, CDR1 is SGDLS, CDR2 YYNGEE. V gave up 2 bases and J gave up 1 base; unmatched junction bases: 0. The CDR3 loop reads CASSVGQSYNEQFF. DNA for the CDR3: TGTGCCAGCAGCGTGGGACAGTCCTACAATGAGCAGTTCTTC.

V usage is TRBV29-1 and J usage is TRBJ1-1; D remains ambiguous. Germline V gives CDR1 SQVTM, CDR2 ANQGSEA. V lost 5 bases and J lost 4, with 11 bases in between. The CDR3 is 12 residues long. CDR3 nucleotide sequence: TGCAGCGTTAAAAGGGAGATCACTGAAGCTTTCTTT. It is translated as CSVKREITEAFF.

This clone showed up just once. The chain carries TRBV3-1 (or the pseudogene TRBV3-2) and TRBJ1-2; 9 nucleotides match TRBD1. The CDR3 runs 15 residues. CDR1 and CDR2 from the germline V gene are LGHDT and YNNKEL (reference sequence). V shed 1 base and J 5 bases; nucleotides not matched to a gene: 5. For the CDR3, the DNA is TGTGCCAGCAGCCAAGGGGACAGGGCCATTTATGGCTACACCTTC. Residues: CASSQGDRAIYGYTF.

The gene calls are TRBV6-1 and TRBJ1-1; 7 bases line up with TRBD1. The CDR3 loop spans 15 amino acids. J gave up 0 bases and V 4 bases, and 5 bases lay outside the gene matches. Germline V CDR1 and CDR2: MNHNS, SASEGT. In DNA form, the CDR3 reads TGTGCCAGCAGTGGTCCGGGGACAGTGAACACTGAAGCTTTCTTT. This encodes CASSGPGTVNTEAFF.

With regard to this clone: The sample contains more than one DNA sequence encoding this CDR3. CDR3 bases: TGTGCCATCAGTGAGACGGGCCAGGGCTACAATGAGCAGTTCTTC. It translates to CAISETGQGYNEQFF. This sequence joins TRBV10-3 and TRBJ2-1, with D possibly being TRBD1 (5 bases). Germline V CDR1 and CDR2: ENHRY, SYGVKD. The CDR3 contains 15 residues. With 2 bases removed from V and 3 bases from J, the gap between germline ends came to 11 bases.

This clone was recorded a few times. This chain connects TRBV5-5 to TRBJ1-6, with 11 bases matching TRBD1. Germline V gene data show CDR1 as SGHKS and CDR2 as YYEKEE (reference sequence). V gave up 5 bases and J gave up 10 bases; unmatched junction bases: 8. The CDR3 is 15 residues long. DNA for the CDR3: TGTGCCAGCAGTTGGGGGACAGGGGGTGGCTCACCCCTCCACTTT. Translating it yields CASSWGTGGGSPLHF. Full variable domain (remainder filled in from reference TRBV5-5 and TRBJ1-6): DAGVTQSPTHLIKTRGQQVTLRCSPISGHKSVSWYQQVLGQGPQFIFQYYEKEERGRGNFPDRFSARQFPNYSSELNVNALLLGDSALYLCASSWGTGGGSPLHFGNGTRLTVT.

The chain links TRBV6-2 or TRBV6-3 to TRBJ1-5; 7 nucleotides align to TRBD1. From germline, CDR1 is MNHEY and CDR2 SVGEGT. The V gene end was trimmed by 6 bases and the J gene end by 5 bases; junction bases not matched to a gene: 10. The CDR3 runs to 15 residues. The CDR3 spells CASSRPGGQDQPQHF. CDR3 nucleotides: TGTGCCAGCAGCCGCCCAGGGGGGCAGGATCAGCCCCAGCATTTT.